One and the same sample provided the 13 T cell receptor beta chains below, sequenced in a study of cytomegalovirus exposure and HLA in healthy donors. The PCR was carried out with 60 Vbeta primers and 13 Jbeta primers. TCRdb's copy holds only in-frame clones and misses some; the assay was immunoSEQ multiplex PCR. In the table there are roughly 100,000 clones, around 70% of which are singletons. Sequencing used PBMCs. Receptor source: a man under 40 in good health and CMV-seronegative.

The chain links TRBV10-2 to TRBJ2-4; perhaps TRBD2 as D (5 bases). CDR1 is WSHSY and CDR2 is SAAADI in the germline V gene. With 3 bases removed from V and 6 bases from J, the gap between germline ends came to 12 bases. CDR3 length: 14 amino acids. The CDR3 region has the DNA TGCGCCAGCAGTGAATTGAGGGTAGGAAACATTCAGTACTTC. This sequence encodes CASSELRVGNIQYF.

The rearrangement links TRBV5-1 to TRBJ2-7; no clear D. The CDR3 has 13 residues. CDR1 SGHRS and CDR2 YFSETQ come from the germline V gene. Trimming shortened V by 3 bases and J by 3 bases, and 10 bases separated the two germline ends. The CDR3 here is CASSSGSGYEQYF. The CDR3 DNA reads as TGCGCCAGCAGCTCCGGGTCCGGCTACGAGCAGTACTTC. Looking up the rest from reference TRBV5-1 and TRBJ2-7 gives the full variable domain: KAGVTQTPRYLIKTRGQQVTLSCSPISGHRSVSWYQQTPGQGLQFLFEYFSETQRNKGNFPGRFSGRQFSNSRSEMNVSTLELGDSALYLCASSSGSGYEQYFGPGTRLTVT.

CDR3 coding DNA: TGTGCCAGTCCCGTGGAGTTAGGTACTGAAGCTTTCTTT. Translated: CASPVELGTEAFF. This chain uses TRBV19 with TRBJ1-1; no clear D gene. This CDR3 is built from 13 residues. Germline lookup yields CDR1 LNHDA and CDR2 SQIVND (reference sequence). Deletions cut 8 bases from V and 5 bases from J, with 15 bases between.

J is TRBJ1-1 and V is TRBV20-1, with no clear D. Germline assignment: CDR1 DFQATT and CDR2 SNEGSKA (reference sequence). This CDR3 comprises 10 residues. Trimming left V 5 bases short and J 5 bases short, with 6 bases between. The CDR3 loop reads CSALDTEAFF. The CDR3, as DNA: TGCAGTGCTCTAGATACTGAAGCTTTCTTT.

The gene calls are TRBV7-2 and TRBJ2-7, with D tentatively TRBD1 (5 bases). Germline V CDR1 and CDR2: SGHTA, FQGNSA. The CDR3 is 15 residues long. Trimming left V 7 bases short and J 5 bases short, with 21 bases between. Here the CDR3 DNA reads TGTGCCAGCACCAAAGCGTCGGCAGGGTGGAACGAGCAGTACTTC. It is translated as CASTKASAGWNEQYF. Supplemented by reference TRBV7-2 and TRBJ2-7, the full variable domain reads GAGVSQSPSNKVTEKGKDVELRCDPISGHTALYWYRQSLGQGLEFLIYFQGNSAPDKSGLPSDRFSAERTGGSVSTLTIQRTQQEDSAVYLCASTKASAGWNEQYFGPGTRLTVT.

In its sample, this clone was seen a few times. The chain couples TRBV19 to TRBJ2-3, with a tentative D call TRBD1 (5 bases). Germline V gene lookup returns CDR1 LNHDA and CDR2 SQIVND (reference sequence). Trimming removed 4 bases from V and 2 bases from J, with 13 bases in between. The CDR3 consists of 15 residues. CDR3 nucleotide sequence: TGTGCCAGTAGTACCAGGGCGATGGTCACAGATACGCAGTATTTT. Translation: CASSTRAMVTDTQYF.

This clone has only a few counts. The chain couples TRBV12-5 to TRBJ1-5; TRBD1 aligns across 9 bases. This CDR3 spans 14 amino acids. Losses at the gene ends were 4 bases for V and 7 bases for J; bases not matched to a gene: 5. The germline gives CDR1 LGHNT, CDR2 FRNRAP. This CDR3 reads CASGSDRGPQPQHF. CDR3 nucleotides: TGTGCTAGTGGTTCGGACAGGGGCCCCCAGCCCCAGCATTTT.

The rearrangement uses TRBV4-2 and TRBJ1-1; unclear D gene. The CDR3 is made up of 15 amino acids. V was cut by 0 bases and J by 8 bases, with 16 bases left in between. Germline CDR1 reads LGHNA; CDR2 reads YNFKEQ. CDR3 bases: TGTGCCAGCAGCCAAGATCGAAGAAGCCCGAAAGAAGCTTTCTTT. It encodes CASSQDRRSPKEAFF.

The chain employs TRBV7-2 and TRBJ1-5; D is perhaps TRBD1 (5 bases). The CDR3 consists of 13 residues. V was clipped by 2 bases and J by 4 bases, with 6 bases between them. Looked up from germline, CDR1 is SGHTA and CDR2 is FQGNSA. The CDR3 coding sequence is TGTGCCAGCAGCTTACAGGGAAATCAGCCCCAGCATTTT. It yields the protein CASSLQGNQPQHF. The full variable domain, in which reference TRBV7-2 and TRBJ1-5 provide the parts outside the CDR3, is GAGVSQSPSNKVTEKGKDVELRCDPISGHTALYWYRQSLGQGLEFLIYFQGNSAPDKSGLPSDRFSAERTGGSVSTLTIQRTQQEDSAVYLCASSLQGNQPQHFGDGTRLSIL.

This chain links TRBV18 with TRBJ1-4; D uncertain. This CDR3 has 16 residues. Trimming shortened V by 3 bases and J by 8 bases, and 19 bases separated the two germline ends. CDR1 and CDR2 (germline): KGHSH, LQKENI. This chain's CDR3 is CASSPREEGGAEKLFF. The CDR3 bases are TGTGCCAGCTCACCCCGCGAGGAGGGTGGTGCGGAAAAACTGTTTTTT.

Written as DNA, the CDR3 is TGTGCCTGGAGTAGGGGACTAGCGGGAGGCACCGGGGAGCTGTTTTTT. Residues: CAWSRGLAGGTGELFF. The gene calls are TRBV30 and TRBJ2-2, with 15 nucleotides matching TRBD2. V shed 2 bases and J 4 bases; nucleotides not matched to a gene: 2. This CDR3 spans 16 amino acids. In germline, CDR1 is GTSNPN, CDR2 SVGIG (reference sequence).

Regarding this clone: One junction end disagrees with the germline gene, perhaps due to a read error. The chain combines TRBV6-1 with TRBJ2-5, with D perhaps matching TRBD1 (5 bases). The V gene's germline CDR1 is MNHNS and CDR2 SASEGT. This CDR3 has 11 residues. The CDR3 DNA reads TGTGCCAGCAGTGAAGAGTCGGCAGGGCACTTC. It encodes CASSEESAGHF.

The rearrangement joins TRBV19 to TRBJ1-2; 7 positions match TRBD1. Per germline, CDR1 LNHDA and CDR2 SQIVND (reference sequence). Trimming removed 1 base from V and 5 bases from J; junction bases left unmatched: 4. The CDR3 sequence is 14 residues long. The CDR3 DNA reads TGTGCCAGTAGTATAGGAGGGGGCAAATATGGCTACACCTTC. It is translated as CASSIGGGKYGYTF.